This T cell receptor (beta chain) came from a study of monozygotic twins with inflammatory bowel disease. TCRdb reprocessed the 5' RACE reads; each CDR3 protein has one entry and no DNA is given. The sample shows about 380,000 distinct CDR3 sequences, and 2% to 3% sits with its ten largest clones. This clonotype was obtained from a human donor with ulcerative colitis or Crohn's disease, or a healthy co-twin of an affected twin (not recorded which). Sequenced input: blood.

The CDR3 sequence is CASSLEGRDTQYF. The chain recombines TRBV5-1 with TRBJ2-3; TCRdb picks TRBD1, but there is no DNA to check that call. This CDR3 has 13 residues. Looked up from germline, CDR1 is SGHRS and CDR2 is YFSETQ.